This is a list of T cell receptor beta chains from one sample in a study of blood T cell repertoires in COVID-19. The table came from immunoSEQ multiplex PCR; TCRdb's copy has only in-frame clones and leaves some out. The data show roughly 260,000 clones, 80% to 90% seen once. Sequencing was carried out using PBMCs or T cells enriched from blood (not recorded which). The receptor set was obtained from a woman aged 45 to 65 who had recovered from COVID-19. The CDR3 runs from the conserved cysteine through the conserved F or W. D genes are given only for firm matches. Size is stated for part of the rows, as once, few or many counts, or as a class when the clone is expanded.

abundance	v_gene	j_gene	d_gene	CDR3nt	CDR3aa
-	TRBV9	TRBJ2-1	-	TGTGCCAGCAGCGTACTAGCGAGTGTTACCTACAATGAGCAGTTCTTC	CASSVLASVTYNEQFF
-	TRBV12-5	TRBJ2-3	TRBD2	TGTGCTAGTGGTTTGGGACTAGCGACCTTCACAGATACGCAGTATTTT	CASGLGLATFTDTQYF
few	TRBV27	TRBJ2-5	TRBD2	TGTGCCAGCAGTTTCGGGCTAGCGGGGGCTTGGCCCCAGTACTTC	CASSFGLAGAWPQYF
-	TRBV11-1	TRBJ2-3	TRBD1	TGTGCCAGCAGCTTACGGTGGACAGGGGTCACAGATACGCAGTATTTT	CASSLRWTGVTDTQYF
-	TRBV10-1	TRBJ1-1	TRBD1	TGCGCCAGCAGTACGGGACAGGGGAACACTGAAGCTTTCTTT	CASSTGQGNTEAFF
few	TRBV7-9	TRBJ1-1	TRBD1	TGTGCCAGCAGCCCCGGACAGGCGGTCACTGAAGCTTTCTTT	CASSPGQAVTEAFF
-	TRBV7-9	TRBJ2-5	-	TGTGCCAGCAGCTTAGCCTGGACACGCCAAGAGACCCAGTACTTC	CASSLAWTRQETQYF
-	TRBV2	TRBJ1-5	-	TGTGCCAGCAGTGAACAGCTACAGGGTCAGCCCCAGCATTTT	CASSEQLQGQPQHF
-	TRBV2	TRBJ1-2	-	TGTGCCAGCAGTGAAAGAACAGATAGCTATGGCTACACCTTC	CASSERTDSYGYTF
-	TRBV28	TRBJ1-5	TRBD1	TGTGCCAGCAGTTTCAATGTTGACAGGGGGAGCGATAGCAATCAGCCCCAGCATTTT	CASSFNVDRGSDSNQPQHF
once	TRBV18	TRBJ2-1	-	TGTGCCAGCTCCCACGATGACAGAGTCGATGAGCAGTTCTTC	CASSHDDRVDEQFF
-	TRBV2	TRBJ2-1	TRBD1	TGTGCCAGCAGTGAGCCAGGGGGAAATGAGCAGTTCTTC	CASSEPGGNEQFF
-	TRBV3-1/TRBV3-2	TRBJ2-3	TRBD2	TGTGCCAGCAGCCCTCCGGGACTAGCGGGCATTACGCAGTATTTT	CASSPPGLAGITQYF
-	TRBV10-1	TRBJ2-3	TRBD2	TGCGCCAGCAGTGAGCTTGGACTAGCGATGACAGATACGCAGTATTTT	CASSELGLAMTDTQYF
-	TRBV11-2	TRBJ2-3	TRBD1	TGTGCCAGCAGCTTAGCCCCAAGGACAGGAGATACGCAGTATTTT	CASSLAPRTGDTQYF
-	TRBV9	TRBJ1-1	TRBD1	TGTGCCAGCACCACAGGGGGCCTGCCATCCACTGAAGCTTTCTTT	CASTTGGLPSTEAFF
-	TRBV19	TRBJ1-1	-	TGTGCCAGTATCAGTTTGACAGAGAACACTGAAGCTTTCTTT	CASISLTENTEAFF
-	TRBV27	TRBJ2-2	TRBD1	TGTGCCAGCAGAATGGACAGGGGCCCACCCGGGGAGCTGTTTTTT	CASRMDRGPPGELFF
-	TRBV11-1	TRBJ2-3	-	TGTGCCAGCAGCCAGTTCCAGTTCACAGATACGCAGTATTTT	CASSQFQFTDTQYF
-	TRBV5-4	TRBJ1-2	-	TGTGCCAGCAGCTCCCCATTGACAGGCAACTATGGCTACACCTTC	CASSSPLTGNYGYTF
-	TRBV3-1/TRBV3-2	TRBJ1-4	-	TGTGCCAGCAGCCAAGGGGACAAGGAGGTTTTT	CASSQGDKEVF
-	TRBV28	TRBJ1-1	-	TGTGCCAGCAGTTCAACGCCGGGGTACAATGAAGCTTTCTTT	CASSSTPGYNEAFF
-	TRBV27	TRBJ1-2	TRBD1	TGTGCCAGCAGTCAACAGGGGGTACACGGCTACACCTTC	CASSQQGVHGYTF
-	TRBV10-2	TRBJ1-1	-	TGCGCCAGCAGTGCAGGTAGGCACACTGAAGCTTTCTTT	CASSAGRHTEAFF
-	TRBV28	TRBJ2-3	TRBD2	TGTGCCAGCAGTTTATGGTCTAGCGGGAGTATCGTGATAGATACGCAGTATTTT	CASSLWSSGSIVIDTQYF
few	TRBV27	TRBJ1-6	TRBD1	TGTGCCAGCAGTTCCGGACAGGTTGACTCCTATAATTCACCCCTCCACTTT	CASSSGQVDSYNSPLHF